Detailed here is one TCR beta chain. This clone turned up a few times. There is no known antigen for this receptor. Base qualities are not at hand, and no much larger clone is one base apart. This sample stems from a study of cytomegalovirus exposure and HLA in healthy donors (dated by TCRdb to the late 2010s). The study in broad terms: An earlier analysis of roughly 500 of the donors reported under 300 Gb of sequence data and 95 million to 120 million unique TCR beta sequences obtained from around 190 million T cells. About 300 gigabases of sequencing data and approximately 92 million unique TCR sequences made up an early release that covered fewer than 650 HLA-typed donors. The genetic ancestry cluster associated with self-reported Caucasian donors included 70% to 85% of the 350 to 500 genotyped donors. The study was designed to test whether signatures of past pathogen exposure could be identified by cataloging public T cell receptors. The study profiled the T cell repertoires of under 700 subjects by immunosequencing and related them to cytomegalovirus serostatus. In addition to the first cohort of several hundred subjects, a separate validation cohort of 130 or so different subjects was used. The study combined high-throughput TCR immunosequencing, statistical association of individual TCRs with disease status, and machine learning to predict cytomegalovirus infection status. In a later analysis, previously published TCR beta repertoires from fewer than 750 donors were re-analyzed and high-resolution HLA genotyping was added so that TCR occurrence patterns could be studied. Rather than drawing on any new phenotypic data, the later analysis identified candidate immune exposures from TCR beta sequences and the way those sequences occurred across donors. To decide whether each TCR beta V gene segment behaved as functional or pseudogenic, an earlier analysis of fewer than 750 of the donors relied on high-throughput TCR beta sequencing. Donor age, sex, ethnicity and CMV serostatus were compiled together with the repertoire data. A later genetic analysis used genome-wide SNP genotypes for about 55% of the 666 donors, treating that subset as a discovery cohort. All discovery cohort repertoires had been generated using a single sequencing platform. Both class I and class II loci were covered by HLA typing, at four-digit resolution. Typing coverage differed by locus: A, B, C, DRB1 and DQB1 were typed in about 620-630 donors, DQA1 in 522, DPA1 in 600 to 610, and DPB1 in roughly 470. Because of strong linkage in the cohort, roughly five DR-DQ haplotypes were treated as single units for association and clustering. On average, around 240,000 unique TCR beta nucleotide sequences were sequenced per donor among 398 genotyped donors of the cohort, with approximately 18% of those sequences being non-productive.

In total, more than 500 healthy bone marrow donors made up the cohort. Cohort members were all nominally healthy when sampled, although unrecorded immune exposures were likely present. The donor was CMV seronegative and belonged to the group of over 300 seronegative cohort members. A peripheral blood sample was collected from each donor, and TCR beta sequencing was performed on peripheral blood mononuclear cells. Genomic DNA was extracted from the blood cell samples with the Qiagen DNeasy Blood Extraction Kit. In the germline V gene (reference sequence), CDR1 corresponds to GTSNPN and CDR2 to SVGIG. From its cysteine to its phenylalanine, the CDR3 spans 13 amino acids. The entry retains the CDR3 DNA only, 39 bases that are in frame from base 1. Trimmed from V: 8 bases; trimmed from J: 4 bases; junction bases lacking a gene match: 6. Results the study describes overall, beyond this receptor: It was suggested by the authors that the approach could potentially be generalized to other disease states and immunological phenotypes. Correlated functional status among segregating V segments might be attributable to linkage disequilibrium, but an unknown experimental factor could not be ruled out. Because the 87-base-pair reads could not distinguish some IMGT-functional V segments, including TRBV6-2 and TRBV6-3, those segments were excluded. Specific HLA alleles were associated with more than 15,000 TCR beta sequences at a false discovery rate of 0.05 in a later analysis. A group of highly shared sequence variants was considered likely to be a technical artifact of the sequencing pipeline. A further reported finding was that TCR beta sequences accurately predicted the HLA-A and HLA-B alleles for most subjects in the first cohort. Across donors, most TCR sequences were observed very rarely, whereas some public TCRs were present in many individuals. A total of about 180 TCR beta chains were listed by the study as associated with cytomegalovirus. The presence/absence analyses assumed that sequencing depth was roughly uniform across donors, and that assumption may not be true. This cohort had only TCR beta chains sequenced, and the lack of alpha or paired-chain data limited which features could be detected. An association between a missense DCLRE1C variant and V-gene and J-gene trimming of TCR beta chains was found in a later genetic analysis and replicated in an independent cohort. Cytomegalovirus status was reported to be diagnosed by the classifier with high specificity and sensitivity in both the original and validation cohorts. According to a later analysis, TCR association rates differed among HLA loci, with DRB1 alleles showing the most associated TCRs and HLA-C alleles showing the fewest. CMV serostatus was the only immune exposure information available for the cohort. A later analysis reported that several top co-occurrence clusters appeared linked to parvovirus B19, influenza, CMV and Epstein-Barr virus. Compared with equally common non-associated chains, HLA-associated TCR beta chains in a later analysis were more clonally expanded and had lower generation probabilities. Broadly in line with IMGT annotations, most TCR beta V segments showed up in productive rearrangements about 87% or about 30% of the time in an earlier analysis of around 600 of the donors. In vitro tests confirmed that three of the cytomegalovirus-associated TCR beta chains recognize cytomegalovirus antigens. In a later analysis, most CMV-associated TCR beta chains were found to appear HLA-restricted, with HLA associations seemingly driven largely by CMV exposure. Compared with the roughly 670-donor mean, donors in an Asian-associated ancestry cluster had fewer N-insertions in productive TCRs, according to a later genetic analysis. Strong co-occurrence of HLA alleles, especially DR and DQ, made assigning TCR associations to individual alleles difficult. Because HLA typing was missing for some donors at each locus, association tests included only the typed subset. Around 16 rarely observed V segments, including chromosome 9 orphons, were excluded from the earlier analysis of several hundred of the donors because counts were too low.

Library method: the immunoSEQ multiplex PCR assay. The multiplex PCR relied on a mix of 60 forward primers for TCR Vbeta segments and 13 reverse primers for TCR Jbeta segments. Amplification of the CDR3 region of rearranged TCR beta genes was performed with a multiplex PCR assay on genomic DNA. Amplified TCR beta libraries were sequenced as 87-base-pair reads on the Illumina HiSeq System. The original pipeline was this. In a later analysis, approximately 74 million unique TCR beta chains were counted across the 650 to 750 repertoires, and about 10 million of these chains were shared by at least two donors. To remove PCR and sequencing errors, raw reads were error-corrected and collapsed into unique sequences using a nearest-neighbor algorithm that merged closely related sequences. To assign V, D and J gene segments, CDR3 sequences were aligned to IMGT reference sequences. For a sequence to be retained, a match of at least six nucleotides was required to both a V gene segment and a J gene segment. A rearrangement counted as productive if the CDR3 had no stop codons and remained in frame with V and J, and every other rearrangement counted as non-productive. CDR3 was defined by IMGT convention, running from the second conserved V-encoded cysteine to the conserved J-encoded phenylalanine. The earlier analysis of some 600 of the donors excluded sequences that lacked an unambiguous match to a single V gene segment. In an earlier analysis of some 590 of the donors, a V segment was called functional when productive rearrangements were above 56.7%, and segregating when the standard deviation between donors exceeded 5%. A statistical classification framework was built for diagnosing cytomegalovirus status from the catalog of TCR beta chain sequences. In a later analysis, V and J genes were assigned by comparing TCR nucleotide sequences against IMGT/GENE-DB human TR gene sequences. Using the TCRdist pipeline, a later analysis assigned CDR3 sequences along with most-parsimonious VDJ recombination scenarios. A later analysis defined each TCR beta chain by its CDR3 amino acid sequence plus V-gene family, and excluded reads lacking a unique V-gene family. To address suspected cross-contamination and a sequencing artifact, a later analysis removed around 590 highly shared, low-generation-probability nucleotide sequences. A later analysis calculated a clonal expansion index for each public chain from normalized within-repertoire ranks of inferred template counts. A later analysis computed generation probabilities with a VDJ recombination model fitted to out-of-frame rearrangements, and checked the results against IGoR. A later analysis scored TCR-TCR, TCR-HLA and TCR-CMV co-occurrence with hypergeometric tests, applying a repertoire-size bias correction to TCR pairs. False discovery rates were estimated in a later analysis by permuting HLA or CMV assignments 20 times. In a later analysis, co-occurring TCRs were grouped using DBSCAN, with TCRdist sequence similarity added in when clustering inside HLA-allele-positive subsets. Repertoires with fewer than 30,000 or more than 120,000 public chains, plus five repertoires with anomalous nucleotide sharing, were excluded from co-occurrence clustering. The source is immuneACCESS, and TCRdb retained only in-frame sequences with V and J called. Part of the clones is not carried over; for the studies checked, unresolved V genes explain less than half of this, and the remainder is unexplained. V and J calls and clone size come straight from that table; D and trimming were deduced from the DNA. The sample yields tens of thousands of clones; roughly 76% were counted once. The leading ten clones occupy about 7% of the sample.

This receptor was obtained from a woman aged 40 to 50 in good health and CMV-seronegative. The sample consisted of PBMCs. The chain employs TRBV30 and TRBJ1-2; 11 of the junction bases match TRBD1. The DNA sequence is as follows: TGTGCCGCGGGACAGGGGGAATCCTATGGCTACACCTTC. It codes for CAAGQGESYGYTF. Reference TRBV30 and TRBJ1-2 proteins supply the regions before and after the CDR3; the full variable domain is: SQTIHQWPATLVQPVGSPLSLECTVEGTSNPNLYWYRQAAGRGLQLLFYSVGIGQISSEVPQNLSASRPQDRQFILSSKKLLLSDSGFYLCAAGQGESYGYTFGSGTRLTVV.